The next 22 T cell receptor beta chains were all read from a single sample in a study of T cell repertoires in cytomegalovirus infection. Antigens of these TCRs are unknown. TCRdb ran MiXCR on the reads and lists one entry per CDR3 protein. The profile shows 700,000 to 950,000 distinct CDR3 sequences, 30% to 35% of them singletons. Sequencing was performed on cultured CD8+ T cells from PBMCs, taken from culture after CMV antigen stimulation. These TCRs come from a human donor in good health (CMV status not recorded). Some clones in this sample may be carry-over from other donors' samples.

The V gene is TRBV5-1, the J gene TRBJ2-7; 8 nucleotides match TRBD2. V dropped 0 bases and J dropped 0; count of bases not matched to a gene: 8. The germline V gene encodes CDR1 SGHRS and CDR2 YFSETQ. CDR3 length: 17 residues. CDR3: CASSLAGVAGHSYEQYF. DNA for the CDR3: TGCGCCAGCAGCTTGGCTGGAGTAGCGGGGCACTCCTACGAGCAGTACTTC.

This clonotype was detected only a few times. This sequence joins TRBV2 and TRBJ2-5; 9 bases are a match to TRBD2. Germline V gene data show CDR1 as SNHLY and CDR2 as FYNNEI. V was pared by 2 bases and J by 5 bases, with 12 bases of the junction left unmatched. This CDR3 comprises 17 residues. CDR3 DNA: TGTGCCAGCAGTGAAATGTTGCGGGGGGGGCCGTGGGAGACCCAGTACTTC. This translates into CASSEMLRGGPWETQYF. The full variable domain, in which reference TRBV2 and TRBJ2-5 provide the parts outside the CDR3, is EPEVTQTPSHQVTQMGQEVILRCVPISNHLYFYWYRQILGQKVEFLVSFYNNEISEKSEIFDDQFSVERPDGSNFTLKIRSTKLEDSAMYFCASSEMLRGGPWETQYFGPGTRLLVL.

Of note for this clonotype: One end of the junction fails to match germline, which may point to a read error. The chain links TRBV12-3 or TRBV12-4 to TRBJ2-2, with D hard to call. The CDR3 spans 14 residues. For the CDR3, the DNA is TGTGCCAACAGTTTCCCCCTTGGGGCCGGGGAGCTGTTTTTT. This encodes CANSFPLGAGELFF.

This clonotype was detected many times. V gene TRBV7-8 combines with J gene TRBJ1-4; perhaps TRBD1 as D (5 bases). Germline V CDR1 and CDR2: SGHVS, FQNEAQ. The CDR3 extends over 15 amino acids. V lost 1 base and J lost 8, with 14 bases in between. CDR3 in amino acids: CASSLGPGRREKLFF. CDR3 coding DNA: TGTGCCAGCAGCTTAGGGCCGGGACGACGGGAAAAACTGTTTTTT. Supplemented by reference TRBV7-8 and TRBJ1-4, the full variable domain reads GAGVSQSPRYKVAKRGQDVALRCDPISGHVSLFWYQQALGQGPEFLTYFQNEAQLDKSGLPSDRFFAERPEGSVSTLKIQRTQQEDSAVYLCASSLGPGRREKLFFGSGTQLSVL.

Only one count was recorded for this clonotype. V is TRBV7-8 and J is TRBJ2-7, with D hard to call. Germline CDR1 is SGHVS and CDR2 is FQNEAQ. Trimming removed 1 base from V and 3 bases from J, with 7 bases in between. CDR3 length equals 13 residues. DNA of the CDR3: TGTGCCAGCAGCTTAGACGTTTACTACGAGCAGTACGTC. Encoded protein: CASSLDVYYEQYV.

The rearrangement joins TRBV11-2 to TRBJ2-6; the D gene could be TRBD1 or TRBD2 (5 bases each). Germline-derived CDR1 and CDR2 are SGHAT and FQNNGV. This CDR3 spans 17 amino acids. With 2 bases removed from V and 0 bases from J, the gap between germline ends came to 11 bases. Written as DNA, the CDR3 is TGTGCCAGCAGCTTAAGGGACGGACTCTCTGGGGCCAACGTCCTGACTTTC. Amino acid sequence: CASSLRDGLSGANVLTF.

In nucleotides, the CDR3 is TGTGCCAGCAGCTTAGGGTCCTATAGCTCCTACGAGCAGTACTTC. It encodes CASSLGSYSSYEQYF. This chain joins TRBV7-2 and TRBJ2-7; D remains ambiguous. The CDR3 spans 15 residues. The V gene lost 1 base and the J gene lost 0 bases, with 10 bases spanning the gap. Germline values: CDR1 SGHTA, CDR2 FQGNSA. The full variable domain, with the rest looked up from reference TRBV7-2 and TRBJ2-7, is GAGVSQSPSNKVTEKGKDVELRCDPISGHTALYWYRQSLGQGLEFLIYFQGNSAPDKSGLPSDRFSAERTGGSVSTLTIQRTQQEDSAVYLCASSLGSYSSYEQYFGPGTRLTVT.

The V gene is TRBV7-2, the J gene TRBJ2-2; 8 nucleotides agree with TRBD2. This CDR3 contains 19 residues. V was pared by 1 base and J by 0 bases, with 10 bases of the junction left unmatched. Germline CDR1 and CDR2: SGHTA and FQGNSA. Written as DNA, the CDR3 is TGTGCCAGCAGCTTAGTGGCCCTAGCGGGCGTACCGAACACCGGGGAGCTGTTTTTT. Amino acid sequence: CASSLVALAGVPNTGELFF.

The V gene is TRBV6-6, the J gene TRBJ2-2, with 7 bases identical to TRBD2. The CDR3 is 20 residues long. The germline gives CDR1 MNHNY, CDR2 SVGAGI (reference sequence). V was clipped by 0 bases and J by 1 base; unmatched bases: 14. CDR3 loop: CASSYSRYSSGGGNTGELFF. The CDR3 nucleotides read TGTGCCAGCAGTTACTCGAGATATAGTTCGGGCGGGGGGAACACCGGGGAGCTGTTTTTT.

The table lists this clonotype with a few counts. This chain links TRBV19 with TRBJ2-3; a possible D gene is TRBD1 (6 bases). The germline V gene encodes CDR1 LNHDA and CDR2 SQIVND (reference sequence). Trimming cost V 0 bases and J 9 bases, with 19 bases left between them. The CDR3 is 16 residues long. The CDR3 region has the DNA TGTGCCAGTAGTATAGATCCCCTATCGACAGGAGAAACGCAGTATTTT. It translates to CASSIDPLSTGETQYF.

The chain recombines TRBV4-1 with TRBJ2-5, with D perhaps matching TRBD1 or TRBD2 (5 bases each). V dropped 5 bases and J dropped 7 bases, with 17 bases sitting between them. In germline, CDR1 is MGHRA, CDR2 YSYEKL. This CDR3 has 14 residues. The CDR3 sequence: CASSGRDGIGTQYF. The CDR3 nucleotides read TGCGCCAGCAGCGGCCGGGACGGCATAGGGACCCAGTACTTC.

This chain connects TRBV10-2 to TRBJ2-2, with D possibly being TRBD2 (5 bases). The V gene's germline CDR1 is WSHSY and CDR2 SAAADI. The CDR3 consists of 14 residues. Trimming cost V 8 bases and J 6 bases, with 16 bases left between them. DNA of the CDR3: TGCGCCAGCGTCGAGGGAGTGGTGTCCGGGGAGCTGTTTTTT. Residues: CASVEGVVSGELFF.

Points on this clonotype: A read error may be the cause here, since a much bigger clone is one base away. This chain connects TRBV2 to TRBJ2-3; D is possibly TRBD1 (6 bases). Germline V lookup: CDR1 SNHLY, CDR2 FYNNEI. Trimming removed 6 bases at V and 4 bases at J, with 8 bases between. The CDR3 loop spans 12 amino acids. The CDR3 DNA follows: TGTGCCAGCAGGGACAGTGCAGATACGCAGTATTTT. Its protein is CASRDSADTQYF.

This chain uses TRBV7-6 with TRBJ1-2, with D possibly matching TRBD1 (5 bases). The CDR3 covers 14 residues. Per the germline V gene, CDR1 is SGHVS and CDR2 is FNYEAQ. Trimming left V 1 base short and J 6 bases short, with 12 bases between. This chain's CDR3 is CASSLGGRLNGYTF. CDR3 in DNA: TGTGCCAGCAGCTTAGGGGGCAGGCTAAATGGCTACACCTTC.

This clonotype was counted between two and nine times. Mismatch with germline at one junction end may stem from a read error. CDR3 residues: CASSLTHGDNEQFF. Written as DNA, the CDR3 is TGTGCTAGCAGTTTAACACACGGGGACAATGAGCAGTTCTTC. The chain links TRBV7-7 to TRBJ2-1, with a weak D call TRBD2 (5 bases). The CDR3 consists of 14 residues. Germline-derived CDR1 and CDR2 are SSHAT and FNYEAQ (reference sequence).

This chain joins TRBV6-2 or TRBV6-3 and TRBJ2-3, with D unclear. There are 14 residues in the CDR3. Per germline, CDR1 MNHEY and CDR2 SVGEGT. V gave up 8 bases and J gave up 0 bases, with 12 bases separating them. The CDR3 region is CASALVLSTDTQYF. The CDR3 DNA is TGTGCCAGCGCCCTTGTGCTAAGCACAGATACGCAGTATTTT.

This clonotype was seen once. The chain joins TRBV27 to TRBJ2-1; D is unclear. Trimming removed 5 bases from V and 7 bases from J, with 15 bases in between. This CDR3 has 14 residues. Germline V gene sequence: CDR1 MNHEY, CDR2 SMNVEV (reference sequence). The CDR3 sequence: CASSPGYRRNEQFF. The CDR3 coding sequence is TGTGCCAGCAGTCCTGGATACAGAAGGAATGAGCAGTTCTTC.

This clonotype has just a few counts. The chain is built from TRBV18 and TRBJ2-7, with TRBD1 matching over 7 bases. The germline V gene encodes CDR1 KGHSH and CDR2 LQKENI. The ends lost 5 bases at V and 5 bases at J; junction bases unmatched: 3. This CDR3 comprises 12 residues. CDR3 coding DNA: TGTGCCAGCTCAGGAGACAGGGACGAGCAGTACGTC. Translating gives CASSGDRDEQYV.

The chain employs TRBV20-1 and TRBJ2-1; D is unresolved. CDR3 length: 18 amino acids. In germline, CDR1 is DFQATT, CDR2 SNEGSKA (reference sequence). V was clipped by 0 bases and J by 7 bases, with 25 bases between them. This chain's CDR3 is CSARDSFSVGFLGNEQFF. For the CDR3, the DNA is TGCAGTGCTAGAGATTCTTTTTCCGTGGGATTCTTGGGGAATGAGCAGTTCTTC.

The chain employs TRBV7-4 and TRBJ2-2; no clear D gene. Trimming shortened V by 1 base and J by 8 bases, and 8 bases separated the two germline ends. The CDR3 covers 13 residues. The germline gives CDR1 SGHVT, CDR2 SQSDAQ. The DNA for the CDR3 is TGTGCCAGCAGCTTAGTCCCCTCGGGGGAGCTGTTTTTT. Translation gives CASSLVPSGELFF.

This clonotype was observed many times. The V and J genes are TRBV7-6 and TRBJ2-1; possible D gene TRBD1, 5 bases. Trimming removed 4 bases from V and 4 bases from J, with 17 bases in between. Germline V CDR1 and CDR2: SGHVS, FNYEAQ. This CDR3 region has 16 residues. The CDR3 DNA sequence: TGTGCCAGCAGCTCCGTTAGGTTGACAGCTTACAATGAGCAGTTCTTC. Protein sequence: CASSSVRLTAYNEQFF.

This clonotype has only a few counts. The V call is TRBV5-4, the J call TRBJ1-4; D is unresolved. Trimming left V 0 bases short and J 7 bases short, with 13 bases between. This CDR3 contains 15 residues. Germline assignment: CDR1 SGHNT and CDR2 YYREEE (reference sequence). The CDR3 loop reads CASSLGGVTGEKLFF. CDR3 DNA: TGTGCCAGCAGCTTGGGCGGGGTGACGGGTGAAAAACTGTTTTTT.